Here is one TCR beta chain with its context. Its antigen remains unknown. Other DNA sequences of this sample code for an identical CDR3. The CDR3 contains 13 residues. CDR1 and CDR2 from the germline V gene are LNHDA and SQIVND (reference sequence). These data belong to a study of immune evolution from preneoplasia to lung adenocarcinoma. Overall study results and limits: Compared with EGFR-mutant or double wild-type lesions, KRAS-mutant nodules were more clonal.

Here immunoSEQ multiplex PCR was the method, and the copy in TCRdb shows in-frame clones only, minus some. The table has about 4,900 clones, 88% seen once; the top ten hold approximately 2.1%. The chain employs TRBV19 and TRBJ1-4; D might be TRBD1 (6 bases). The clonotype originates from a person aged 65 to 85 with lung adenocarcinoma. The sequenced material came from FFPE atypical adenomatous hyperplasia tissue from the lung. Noted subset: atypical adenomatous hyperplasia (AAH), lung preneoplasia. CDR3 sequence: CASGTGFGEKLFF. CDR3 DNA: TGTGCTAGCGGAACAGGGTTCGGTGAAAAACTGTTTTTT.